This entry describes one TCR beta chain. The protocol was immunoSEQ multiplex PCR, while the TCRdb copy is restricted to in-frame clones and leaves out a portion. Here the sample spans about 200,000 clones, around nine tenths being singletons. The entry originates in a study of blood T cell repertoires in COVID-19. The CDR3 totals 13 residues. The V gene's germline CDR1 is SGHTA and CDR2 FQGTGA. V was shortened by 5 bases and J by 4 bases, with 10 bases between the two germline ends. The V gene is TRBV7-3, the J gene TRBJ2-3, with D unclear. The receptor's source is a man aged 60 to 69 who had recovered from COVID-19. Source material: peripheral blood. CDR3 protein: CASSPSAADTQYF. The CDR3 region has the DNA TGTGCCAGCAGCCCATCTGCGGCAGATACGCAGTATTTT.